Sequencing of this TCR beta chain was carried out in a study of T cell responses to AZD1222 COVID-19 vaccine. The protocol was immunoSEQ multiplex PCR, while the TCRdb copy is restricted to in-frame clones and leaves out a portion. This sample has roughly 120,000 clones, with around 84% found just once. Per the germline V gene, CDR1 is MDHEN and CDR2 is SYDVKM. CDR3 size: 14 residues. Trimming removed 2 bases at V and 1 base at J, with 5 bases between. This TCR derives from an adult in good health. The chain uses TRBV28 and TRBJ2-2; D uncertain. This specimen consisted of peripheral blood, obtained on day 0 of AZD1222 vaccination. CDR3 bases: TGTGCCAGCAGTTTACAACAGAACACCGGGGAGCTGTTTTTT. It encodes CASSLQQNTGELFF. Full variable domain (remainder filled in from reference TRBV28 and TRBJ2-2): DVKVTQSSRYLVKRTGEKVFLECVQDMDHENMFWYRQDPGLGLRLIYFSYDVKMKEKGDIPEGYSVSREKKERFSLILESASTNQTSMYLCASSLQQNTGELFFGEGSRLTVL.